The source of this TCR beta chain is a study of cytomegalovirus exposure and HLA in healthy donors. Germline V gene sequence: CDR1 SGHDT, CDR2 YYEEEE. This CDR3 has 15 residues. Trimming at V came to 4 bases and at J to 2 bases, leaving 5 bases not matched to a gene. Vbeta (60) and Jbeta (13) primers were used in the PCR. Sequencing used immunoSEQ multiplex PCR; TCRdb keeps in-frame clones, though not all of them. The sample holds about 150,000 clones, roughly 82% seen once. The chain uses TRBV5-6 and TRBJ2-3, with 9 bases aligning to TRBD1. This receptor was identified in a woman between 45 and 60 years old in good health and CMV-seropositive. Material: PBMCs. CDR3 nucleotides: TGTGCCAGCAGCATCCGGGACAGGGACACAGATACGCAGTATTTT. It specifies CASSIRDRDTDTQYF.